One sample yielded the 23 T cell receptor beta chains listed below, sequenced in a study of shared clonotypes between healthy human individuals. Assay used: immunoSEQ multiplex PCR; TCRdb lists only in-frame clones, some missing. Of about 2 million clones in the sample, 85% to 95% were seen once. Input material: naive CD4+ T cells sorted from blood. Noted subset: CD45RA+ positively selected. The receptors here all came from a man aged 18 to 29 in good health.

V is TRBV5-6 and J is TRBJ2-2, with D perhaps TRBD1 (5 bases). From germline, CDR1 is SGHDT and CDR2 YYEEEE. The CDR3 loop spans 18 amino acids. Trimming shortened V by 1 base and J by 4 bases, and 20 bases separated the two germline ends. Here the CDR3 DNA reads TGTGCCAGCAGCTTGCGGAGTGGGGCTACTTTCAGCACCGGGGAGCTGTTTTTT. Its translation is CASSLRSGATFSTGELFF.

The table lists this clone with a count of one. The chain joins TRBV19 to TRBJ2-7; 10 nucleotides line up with TRBD2. Looked up from germline, CDR1 is LNHDA and CDR2 is SQIVND (reference sequence). CDR3 length: 16 amino acids. V trimming: 5 bases; J trimming: 2 bases; junction bases outside the gene matches: 9. CDR3 sequence reads: CASSFARSGGAYEQYF. The CDR3 nucleotides read TGTGCCAGTAGTTTCGCCCGGAGCGGGGGGGCCTACGAGCAGTACTTC.

The chain employs TRBV30 and TRBJ2-7; D is undetermined. Between the trimmed V and J ends, which lost 3 bases and 0 bases, there was a span of 12 bases. Germline V lookup: CDR1 GTSNPN, CDR2 SVGIG (reference sequence). This CDR3 is built from 14 residues. The CDR3 region is CAWRRPGISYEQYF. DNA of the CDR3: TGTGCCTGGAGGCGCCCGGGCATCTCCTACGAGCAGTACTTC.

This clone was detected once. V gene TRBV27 combines with J gene TRBJ2-7, with 8 bases that match TRBD2. The CDR3 contains 15 residues. Trimming cost V 1 base and J 7 bases; bases outside gene matches: 9. Germline assignment: CDR1 MNHEY and CDR2 SMNVEV (reference sequence). CDR3 bases: TGTGCCAGCAGTTTATACGGGAGGGCCCTCGGGGAGCAGTACTTC. This encodes CASSLYGRALGEQYF.

The chain recombines TRBV10-2 with TRBJ2-7; D is unclear. The CDR3 contains 16 residues. Germline V gene data show CDR1 as WSHSY and CDR2 as SAAADI. V lost 2 bases, J lost 2 bases, and 16 bases lay in between. CDR3 in DNA: TGCGCCAGCAGTGAGGGACGGCCCGGGCTTACCTACGAGCAGTACTTC. It yields the protein CASSEGRPGLTYEQYF.

J is TRBJ1-6 and V is TRBV10-3; D gene uncertain. V was trimmed by 4 bases and J by 10 bases, leaving 8 bases between them. The CDR3 loop spans 12 amino acids. The V gene's germline CDR1 is ENHRY and CDR2 SYGVKD. CDR3 in amino acids: CAISVGESPLHF. The CDR3, as DNA: TGTGCCATCAGTGTCGGAGAGTCACCCCTCCACTTT.

V is TRBV10-3 and J is TRBJ2-3; either TRBD1 or TRBD2 may fit D (5 bases each). V lost 3 bases and J lost 6, with 13 bases in between. The CDR3 is 14 amino acids. The germline gives CDR1 ENHRY, CDR2 SYGVKD. The chain's CDR3 is CAISDGGVGDTQYF. In DNA, the CDR3 is TGTGCCATCAGTGATGGGGGAGTGGGGGATACGCAGTATTTT.

This clone was observed once. The chain joins TRBV10-2 to TRBJ1-4; possible D gene TRBD1, 5 bases. The V end was cut by 5 bases, the J end by 0 bases, with 7 bases between. The length of the CDR3 is 14 residues. CDR1 and CDR2 from the germline V gene are WSHSY and SAAADI. The CDR3 sequence is CASSWGSTNEKLFF. The CDR3, as DNA: TGCGCCAGCAGTTGGGGGTCAACTAATGAAAAACTGTTTTTT.

V gene TRBV5-1 combines with J gene TRBJ2-3; 12 bases align to TRBD2. Germline-derived CDR1 and CDR2 are SGHRS and YFSETQ. The CDR3 runs to 16 residues. V gave up 4 bases and J gave up 5 bases; unmatched junction bases: 8. This CDR3 reads CASSLGLAGTGDTQYF. Here the CDR3 DNA reads TGCGCCAGCAGCCTCGGACTAGCGGGAACGGGAGATACGCAGTATTTT.

J is TRBJ1-2 and V is TRBV6-6; 9 nucleotides line up with TRBD1. The J segment lost 4 bases and the V segment lost 3 bases, leaving 3 bases of the junction unmatched. Looked up from germline, CDR1 is MNHNY and CDR2 is SVGAGI (reference sequence). The CDR3 spans 14 residues. This chain's CDR3 is CASSYEQGAYGYTF. CDR3 coding DNA: TGTGCCAGCAGTTATGAACAGGGGGCCTATGGCTACACCTTC.

The V call is TRBV28, the J call TRBJ1-1, with D unresolved. Germline-derived CDR1 and CDR2 are MDHEN and SYDVKM. The CDR3 spans 13 residues. Trimming shortened V by 6 bases and J by 10 bases, and 18 bases separated the two germline ends. The CDR3 spells CASSSALGFGAFF. Here the CDR3 DNA reads TGTGCCAGCAGCTCCGCCTTAGGGTTCGGAGCTTTCTTT.

The CDR3 protein is CASTPGQGLKTQYF. In DNA, the CDR3 is TGTGCCAGCACCCCGGGACAGGGATTGAAGACCCAGTACTTC. The V call is TRBV28, the J call TRBJ2-5; 9 positions match TRBD1. This CDR3 has 14 residues. Germline trimming cut 7 bases from V and 6 bases from J; bases unmatched to any gene: 9. Looked up from germline, CDR1 is MDHEN and CDR2 is SYDVKM.

V and J are TRBV6-5 and TRBJ1-3, with D maybe TRBD1 (6 bases). The CDR3 loop spans 15 amino acids. Germline V CDR1 and CDR2: MNHEY, SVGAGI. The ends were cut back, 6 bases at V and 0 bases at J, with 12 bases in the middle. Written as DNA, the CDR3 is TGTGCCAGCAGGGCAGGGGAAGTCTCTGGAAACACCATATATTTT. The encoded protein is CASRAGEVSGNTIYF.

This clone has more than one count but fewer than ten. The chain couples TRBV9 to TRBJ1-3; tentatively, D is TRBD1 (6 bases). The CDR3 is 13 residues long. Trimming left V 0 bases short and J 11 bases short, with 12 bases between. Germline CDR1 reads SGDLS; CDR2 reads YYNGEE. CDR3: CASSVEGGSSIYF. In nucleotides, the CDR3 is TGTGCCAGCAGCGTAGAGGGGGGAAGTTCCATATATTTT.

This clone was detected once. The CDR3 protein is CASSLTPGQGAGGYTF. The CDR3 coding sequence is TGTGCCAGCTCACTTACCCCGGGACAGGGGGCGGGAGGCTACACCTTC. The chain employs TRBV18 and TRBJ1-2, with 12 bases fitting TRBD1. Germline V gene sequence: CDR1 KGHSH, CDR2 LQKENI. Germline trimming cut 4 bases from V and 8 bases from J; bases unmatched to any gene: 11. The CDR3 totals 16 residues.

J is TRBJ2-1 and V is TRBV5-1, with a tentative D call TRBD1 (6 bases). The CDR3 has 16 amino acids. Germline-derived CDR1 and CDR2 are SGHRS and YFSETQ. V was pared by 5 bases and J by 3 bases, with 18 bases between. The CDR3 is CASRRSGVGNYNEQFF. The CDR3 nucleotides read TGCGCCAGCAGACGTTCAGGGGTCGGTAACTACAATGAGCAGTTCTTC.

The rearrangement uses TRBV9 and TRBJ2-1; 14 bases align to TRBD2. Germline lookup yields CDR1 SGDLS and CDR2 YYNGEE. There are 18 residues in the CDR3. The ends lost 0 bases at V and 1 base at J; junction bases unmatched: 3. The CDR3 DNA is TGTGCCAGCAGCGTAGCTTGGACTAGCGGGAGGTCCTACAATGAGCAGTTCTTC. It encodes CASSVAWTSGRSYNEQFF.

The V and J genes are TRBV7-3 and TRBJ2-1; D is undetermined. In germline, CDR1 is SGHTA, CDR2 FQGTGA. The CDR3 spans 13 residues. V was pared by 3 bases and J by 6 bases, with 9 bases between. The CDR3 bases are TGTGCCAGCAGCTTCAATGGGGTCAATGAGCAGTTCTTC. Translating gives CASSFNGVNEQFF.

The chain links TRBV7-2 to TRBJ2-7; D remains ambiguous. Germline CDR1 SGHTA, CDR2 FQGNSA. V shed 1 base and J shed 0 bases, with 4 bases lying between them. This CDR3 comprises 13 residues. The CDR3: CASSLDTSYEQYF. As DNA, the CDR3 is TGTGCCAGCAGCTTAGACACCTCCTACGAGCAGTACTTC.

This sequence joins TRBV5-1 and TRBJ2-2; D remains unclear. CDR1 is SGHRS and CDR2 is YFSETQ in the germline V gene. The CDR3 spans 15 residues. The ends were cut back, 3 bases at V and 5 bases at J, with 14 bases in the middle. The CDR3: CASSSISTETGELFF. The CDR3 DNA is TGCGCCAGCAGCTCTATTAGTACGGAAACCGGGGAGCTGTTTTTT. Full variable domain (rest looked up from reference TRBV5-1 and TRBJ2-2): KAGVTQTPRYLIKTRGQQVTLSCSPISGHRSVSWYQQTPGQGLQFLFEYFSETQRNKGNFPGRFSGRQFSNSRSEMNVSTLELGDSALYLCASSSISTETGELFFGEGSRLTVL.

This clone was seen a few times. The gene calls are TRBV2 and TRBJ1-5; tentative D call: TRBD1 (6 bases). Per germline, CDR1 SNHLY and CDR2 FYNNEI. The CDR3 has 13 residues. V was shortened by 5 bases and J by 9 bases, with 14 bases between the two germline ends. Here the CDR3 reads CASSLDSPGPQHF. In DNA, the CDR3 is TGTGCCAGCAGTTTGGACAGCCCGGGGCCCCAGCATTTT.

To note about this clone: Other nucleotide sequences in the sample specify the same CDR3. CDR3 bases: TGTGCCAGTAGAGATAGCCCCACAGATACGCAGTATTTT. It specifies CASRDSPTDTQYF. The rearrangement joins TRBV19 to TRBJ2-3; no clear D gene. The germline V gene has CDR1 LNHDA and CDR2 SQIVND (reference sequence). The CDR3 consists of 13 residues. Trimming pared 6 bases from V and 2 bases from J, leaving 9 bases between. Based on the CDR3 plus reference TRBV19 and TRBJ2-3, the full variable domain is DGGITQSPKYLFRKEGQNVTLSCEQNLNHDAMYWYRQDPGQGLRLIYYSQIVNDFQKGDIAEGYSVSREKKESFPLTVTSAQKNPTAFYLCASRDSPTDTQYFGPGTRLTVL.

V and J are TRBV19 and TRBJ2-1; 12 positions agree with TRBD2. J gave up 8 bases and V 3 bases, and 5 bases lay outside the gene matches. Germline V gives CDR1 LNHDA, CDR2 SQIVND (reference sequence). There are 15 residues in the CDR3. CDR3 sequence: CASSMRLAGEDEQFF. The DNA for the CDR3 is TGTGCCAGTAGTATGCGACTAGCGGGAGAGGATGAGCAGTTCTTC.